This passage covers 17 T cell receptor beta chains from one sample sequenced in a study of blood T cell repertoires in COVID-19. Sequenced by immunoSEQ multiplex PCR; TCRdb stores in-frame clones only, minus some. The sample lists tens of thousands of clones, approximately 85% occurring once. The sample taken for sequencing was peripheral blood. Source of these receptors: a human donor in a cohort sampled during active COVID-19.

The V gene is TRBV7-9, the J gene TRBJ2-1; 8 positions agree with TRBD1. This CDR3 spans 14 amino acids. Per the germline V gene, CDR1 is SEHNR and CDR2 is FQNEAQ (reference sequence). With 9 bases clipped from V and 3 bases from J, the junction kept 7 bases outside the gene matches. The CDR3 sequence: CASPGGDIYNEQFF. The DNA for the CDR3 is TGTGCCAGTCCAGGGGGCGATATCTACAATGAGCAGTTCTTC. Full variable domain (missing parts from reference TRBV7-9 and TRBJ2-1): DTGVSQNPRHKITKRGQNVTFRCDPISEHNRLYWYRQTLGQGPEFLTYFQNEAQLEKSRLLSDRFSAERPKGSFSTLEIQRTEQGDSAMYLCASPGGDIYNEQFFGPGTRLTVL.

V gene TRBV27 combines with J gene TRBJ2-7, with D unresolved. Trimming took 2 bases from V and 1 from J, leaving 9 bases between them. The CDR3 length is 14 residues. Germline V CDR1 and CDR2: MNHEY, SMNVEV (reference sequence). Here the CDR3 DNA reads TGTGCCAGCAGTTTAGGGCTATATTCCTACGAGCAGTACTTC. The encoded protein is CASSLGLYSYEQYF.

The J gene is TRBJ2-1, the V gene TRBV9, with 9 bases fitting TRBD1. This CDR3 region has 14 residues. V lost 1 base to trimming and J lost 8 bases; unmatched junction nucleotides: 4. Germline assignment: CDR1 SGDLS and CDR2 YYNGEE. In DNA form, the CDR3 reads TGTGCCAGCAGCGTAAGGGACAGGGCGGATGAGCAGTTCTTC. Amino acids: CASSVRDRADEQFF.

The chain joins TRBV5-1 to TRBJ1-4; 8 bases align to TRBD1. Germline loops: CDR1 SGHRS, CDR2 YFSETQ. V gave up 5 bases and J gave up 7 bases; unmatched junction bases: 7. The CDR3 runs to 14 residues. CDR3 nucleotides: TGCGCCAGCAGTTACGACAGGGGTAGTGAAAAACTGTTTTTT. Protein sequence: CASSYDRGSEKLFF.

This chain links TRBV30 with TRBJ2-1, with D uncertain. The CDR3 is 13 residues long. Germline CDR1 reads GTSNPN; CDR2 reads SVGIG (reference sequence). V lost 3 bases, J lost 3 bases, and 9 bases lay in between. CDR3 protein: CAWRALDYNEQFF. DNA of the CDR3: TGTGCCTGGAGAGCCCTAGACTACAATGAGCAGTTCTTC.

J is TRBJ2-3 and V is TRBV5-1, with TRBD2 identical over 13 bases. This CDR3 region has 18 residues. From germline, CDR1 is SGHRS and CDR2 YFSETQ. Trimming removed 2 bases from V and 2 bases from J; junction bases left unmatched: 8. The CDR3 sequence is CASSLSGTSGTFTDTQYF. CDR3 nucleotide sequence: TGCGCCAGCAGCTTATCCGGGACTAGCGGGACCTTCACAGATACGCAGTATTTT. Drawing the rest from reference TRBV5-1 and TRBJ2-3, the complete variable domain is KAGVTQTPRYLIKTRGQQVTLSCSPISGHRSVSWYQQTPGQGLQFLFEYFSETQRNKGNFPGRFSGRQFSNSRSEMNVSTLELGDSALYLCASSLSGTSGTFTDTQYFGPGTRLTVL.

The V gene is TRBV27, the J gene TRBJ2-7, with TRBD1 matching over 7 bases. Germline-derived CDR1 and CDR2 are MNHEY and SMNVEV (reference sequence). There are 14 residues in the CDR3. V trimming: 3 bases; J trimming: 7 bases; junction bases outside the gene matches: 9. The CDR3 DNA sequence: TGTGCCAGCAGTTTGAAGGGGGCATCCTGGGAGCAGTACTTC. Protein sequence: CASSLKGASWEQYF.

The chain has TRBV28 and TRBJ2-1, with 8 bases fitting TRBD2. Germline V CDR1 and CDR2: MDHEN, SYDVKM. The CDR3 has 15 amino acids. The trim removed 6 bases at V and 9 bases at J, leaving 13 bases unmatched. The CDR3 is CASSRTGLGIGEQFF. The DNA for the CDR3 is TGTGCCAGCAGCCGCACGGGACTAGGAATAGGTGAGCAGTTCTTC.

This clone was detected only a few times. This chain joins TRBV6-5 and TRBJ2-7, with 11 bases fitting TRBD2. V dropped 5 bases and J dropped 3; count of bases not matched to a gene: 3. The length of the CDR3 is 14 residues. Germline values: CDR1 MNHEY, CDR2 SVGAGI. CDR3: CASSPGTSGYEQYF. The CDR3 nucleotides read TGTGCCAGCAGTCCCGGGACTAGCGGCTACGAGCAGTACTTC.

J is TRBJ2-2 and V is TRBV6-5; D not resolved. The ends were cut back, 2 bases at V and 1 base at J, with 8 bases in the middle. The V gene's germline CDR1 is MNHEY and CDR2 SVGAGI. The CDR3 runs 15 residues. CDR3 sequence (DNA): TGTGCCAGCAGTTACGGGCAGCAGAACACCGGGGAGCTGTTTTTT. Its translation: CASSYGQQNTGELFF.

This clone was picked up a small number of times. The chain employs TRBV2 and TRBJ1-2, with D perhaps TRBD1 (6 bases). The germline CDR1 and CDR2 sequences are SNHLY and FYNNEI. The length of the CDR3 is 13 residues. V was cut by 6 bases and J by 6 bases, with 14 bases left in between. The CDR3 sequence is CASRPQGNHGYTF. CDR3 coding DNA: TGTGCCAGCAGACCGCAGGGGAACCATGGCTACACCTTC.

CDR3 sequence reads: CASSLLDSSGANVLTF. In DNA form, the CDR3 reads TGTGCCAGCAGCTTGCTAGACAGCTCTGGGGCCAACGTCCTGACTTTC. The chain carries TRBV7-8 and TRBJ2-6; tentatively, D is TRBD1 (5 bases). CDR1 is SGHVS and CDR2 is FQNEAQ in the germline V gene. Trimming removed 3 bases from V and 0 bases from J, with 9 bases in between. The CDR3 is 16 residues long.

This sequence joins TRBV12-3 or TRBV12-4 and TRBJ1-1; TRBD1 matches 7 bases. The CDR3 loop spans 13 amino acids. The trim removed 7 bases at V and 3 bases at J, leaving 5 bases unmatched. CDR3 nucleotide sequence: TGTGCCAGCACCGACAGGGAGGACACTGAAGCTTTCTTT. Protein product: CASTDREDTEAFF.

This clone was picked up a small number of times. The V and J genes are TRBV6-2 or TRBV6-3 and TRBJ1-5, with D unclear. The CDR3 runs to 17 residues. Germline-derived CDR1 and CDR2 are MNHEY and SVGEGT. V was clipped by 5 bases and J by 0 bases, with 17 bases between them. CDR3 in amino acids: CASSSPPDWYSNQPQHF. CDR3 DNA sequence: TGTGCCAGCAGTAGTCCCCCGGACTGGTATAGCAATCAGCCCCAGCATTTT.

This chain uses TRBV30 with TRBJ2-1, with 12 bases identical to TRBD2. Germline CDR1 and CDR2: GTSNPN and SVGIG (reference sequence). The CDR3 extends over 19 amino acids. With V trimmed by 2 bases and J by 0 bases, 11 bases remained unmatched. DNA for the CDR3: TGTGCCTGGAGTTGGCTAGCGGGAGGGTCCTCGAGCTCCTACAATGAGCAGTTCTTC. Its translation is CAWSWLAGGSSSSYNEQFF.

The chain links TRBV9 to TRBJ2-1; D might be TRBD1 (5 bases). The CDR3 extends over 16 amino acids. Trimming cost V 0 bases and J 6 bases, with 16 bases left between them. Germline CDR1 and CDR2: SGDLS and YYNGEE. CDR3: CASSVGSNTGFNEQFF. The CDR3 nucleotides are TGTGCCAGCAGCGTAGGAAGCAACACAGGTTTCAATGAGCAGTTCTTC.

This clone was seen a handful of times. Within the sample, other DNA sequences also encode this same CDR3. V is TRBV7-2 and J is TRBJ2-6; TRBD1 aligns across 7 bases. The germline CDR1 and CDR2 sequences are SGHTA and FQGNSA. V gave up 5 bases and J gave up 2 bases; unmatched junction bases: 6. The CDR3 runs 16 residues. The CDR3 bases are TGTGCCAGCAGCCGGACAGGAGGCGCTGGGGCCAACGTCCTGACTTTC. Amino acid sequence: CASSRTGGAGANVLTF. The entire variable domain, with the rest obtained from reference TRBV7-2 and TRBJ2-6, is as follows: GAGVSQSPSNKVTEKGKDVELRCDPISGHTALYWYRQSLGQGLEFLIYFQGNSAPDKSGLPSDRFSAERTGGSVSTLTIQRTQQEDSAVYLCASSRTGGAGANVLTFGAGSRLTVL.